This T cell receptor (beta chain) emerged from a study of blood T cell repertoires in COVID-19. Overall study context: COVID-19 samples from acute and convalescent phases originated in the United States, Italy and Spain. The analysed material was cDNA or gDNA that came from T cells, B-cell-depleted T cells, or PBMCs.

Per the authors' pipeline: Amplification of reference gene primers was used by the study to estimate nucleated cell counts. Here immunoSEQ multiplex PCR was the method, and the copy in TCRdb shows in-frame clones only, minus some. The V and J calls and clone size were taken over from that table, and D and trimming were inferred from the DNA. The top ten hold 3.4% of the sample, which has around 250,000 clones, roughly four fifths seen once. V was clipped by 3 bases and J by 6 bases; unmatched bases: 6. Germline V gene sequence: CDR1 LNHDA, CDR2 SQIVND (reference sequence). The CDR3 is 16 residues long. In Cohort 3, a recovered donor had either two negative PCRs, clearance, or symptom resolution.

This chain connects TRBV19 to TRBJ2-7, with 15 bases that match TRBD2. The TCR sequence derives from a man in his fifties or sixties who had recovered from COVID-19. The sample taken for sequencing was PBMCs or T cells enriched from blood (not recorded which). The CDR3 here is CASSMRTGLAGGEQYF. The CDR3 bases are TGTGCCAGTAGTATGCGTACGGGACTAGCGGGAGGCGAGCAGTACTTC.